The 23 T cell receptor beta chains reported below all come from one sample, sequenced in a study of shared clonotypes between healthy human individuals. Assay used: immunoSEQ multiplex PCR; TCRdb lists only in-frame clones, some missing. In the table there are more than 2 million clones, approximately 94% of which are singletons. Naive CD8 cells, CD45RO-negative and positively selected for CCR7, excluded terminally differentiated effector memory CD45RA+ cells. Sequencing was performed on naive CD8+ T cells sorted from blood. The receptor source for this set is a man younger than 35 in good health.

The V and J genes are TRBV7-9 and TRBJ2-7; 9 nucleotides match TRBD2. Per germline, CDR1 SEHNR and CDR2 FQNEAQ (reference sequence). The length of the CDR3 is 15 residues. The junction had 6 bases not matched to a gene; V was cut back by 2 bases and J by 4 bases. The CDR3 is CASSLSSGGQYEQYF. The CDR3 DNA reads TGTGCCAGCAGCTTAAGTAGCGGGGGCCAGTACGAGCAGTACTTC.

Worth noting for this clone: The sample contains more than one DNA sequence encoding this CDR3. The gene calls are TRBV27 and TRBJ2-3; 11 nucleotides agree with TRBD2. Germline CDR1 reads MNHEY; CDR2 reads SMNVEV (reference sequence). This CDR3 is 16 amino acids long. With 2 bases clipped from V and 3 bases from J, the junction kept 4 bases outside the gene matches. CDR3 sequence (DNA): TGTGCCAGCAGTTTACTGGCTAGCGGGGGGACAGATACGCAGTATTTT. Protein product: CASSLLASGGTDTQYF.

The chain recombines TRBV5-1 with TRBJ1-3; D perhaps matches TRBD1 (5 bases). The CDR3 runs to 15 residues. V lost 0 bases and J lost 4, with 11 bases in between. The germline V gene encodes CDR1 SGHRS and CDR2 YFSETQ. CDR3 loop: CASSLDPGSGNTIYF. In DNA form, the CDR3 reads TGCGCCAGCAGCTTGGATCCAGGGTCGGGAAACACCATATATTTT.

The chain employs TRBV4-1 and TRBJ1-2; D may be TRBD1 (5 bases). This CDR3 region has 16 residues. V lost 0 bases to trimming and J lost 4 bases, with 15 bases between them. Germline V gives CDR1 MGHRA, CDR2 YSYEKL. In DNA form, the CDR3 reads TGCGCCAGCAGCCAAGATAGCCAGGGTTCTAGCTATGGCTACACCTTC. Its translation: CASSQDSQGSSYGYTF.

Here the CDR3 reads CASSFSGYSYNEQFF. CDR3 nucleotide sequence: TGTGCCAGCAGCTTTAGCGGCTACTCCTACAATGAGCAGTTCTTC. The rearrangement uses TRBV11-2 and TRBJ2-1; D perhaps matches TRBD2 (6 bases). From germline, CDR1 is SGHAT and CDR2 FQNNGV. This CDR3 comprises 15 residues. Deletions cut 3 bases from V and 0 bases from J, with 9 bases between.

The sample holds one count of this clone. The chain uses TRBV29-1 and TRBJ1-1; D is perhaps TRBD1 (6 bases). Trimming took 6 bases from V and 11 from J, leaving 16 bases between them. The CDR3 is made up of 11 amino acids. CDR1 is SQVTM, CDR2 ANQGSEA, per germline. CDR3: CSVGGAGAAFF. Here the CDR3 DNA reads TGCAGCGTGGGAGGGGCGGGGGCCGCTTTCTTT.

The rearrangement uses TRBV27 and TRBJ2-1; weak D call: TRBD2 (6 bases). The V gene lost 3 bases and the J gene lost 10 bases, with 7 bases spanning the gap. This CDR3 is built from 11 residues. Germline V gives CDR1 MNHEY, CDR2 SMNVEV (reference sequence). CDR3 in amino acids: CASSLAGEQFF. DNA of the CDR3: TGTGCCAGCAGTTTGGCGGGGGAGCAGTTCTTC.

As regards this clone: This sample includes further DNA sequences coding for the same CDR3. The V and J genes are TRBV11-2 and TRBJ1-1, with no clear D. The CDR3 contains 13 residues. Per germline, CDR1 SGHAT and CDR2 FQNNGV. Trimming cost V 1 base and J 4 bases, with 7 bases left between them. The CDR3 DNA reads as TGTGCCAGCAGCTTAGTGGTGGGCACTGAAGCTTTCTTT. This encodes CASSLVVGTEAFF.

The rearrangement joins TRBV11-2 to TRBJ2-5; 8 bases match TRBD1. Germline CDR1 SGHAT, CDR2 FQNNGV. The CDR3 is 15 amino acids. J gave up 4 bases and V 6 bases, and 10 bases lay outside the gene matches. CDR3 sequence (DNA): TGTGCCAGCAGTTATCAGGGGGCGCTGGGAGAGACCCAGTACTTC. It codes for CASSYQGALGETQYF. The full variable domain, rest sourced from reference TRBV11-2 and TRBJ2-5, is EAGVAQSPRYKIIEKRQSVAFWCNPISGHATLYWYQQILGQGPKLLIQFQNNGVVDDSQLPKDRFSAERLKGVDSTLKIQPAKLEDSAVYLCASSYQGALGETQYFGPGTRLLVL.

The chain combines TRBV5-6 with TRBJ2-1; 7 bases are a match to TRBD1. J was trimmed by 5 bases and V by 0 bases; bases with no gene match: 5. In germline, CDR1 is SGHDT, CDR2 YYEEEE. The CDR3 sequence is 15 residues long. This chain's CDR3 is CASSLVGTEHNEQFF. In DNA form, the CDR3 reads TGTGCCAGCAGCTTGGTGGGGACAGAGCACAATGAGCAGTTCTTC.

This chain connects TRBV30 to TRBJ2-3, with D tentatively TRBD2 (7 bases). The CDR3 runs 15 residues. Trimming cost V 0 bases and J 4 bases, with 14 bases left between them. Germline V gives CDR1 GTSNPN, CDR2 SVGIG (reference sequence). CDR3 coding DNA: TGTGCCTGGAGTGTCGGCGGGGGCCCGGCAGATACGCAGTATTTT. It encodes CAWSVGGGPADTQYF.

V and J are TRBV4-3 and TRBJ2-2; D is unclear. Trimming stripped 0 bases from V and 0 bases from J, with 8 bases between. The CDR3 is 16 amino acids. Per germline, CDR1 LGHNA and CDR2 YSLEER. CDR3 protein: CASSQEAGPNTGELFF. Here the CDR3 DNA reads TGCGCCAGCAGCCAAGAGGCCGGCCCGAACACCGGGGAGCTGTTTTTT.

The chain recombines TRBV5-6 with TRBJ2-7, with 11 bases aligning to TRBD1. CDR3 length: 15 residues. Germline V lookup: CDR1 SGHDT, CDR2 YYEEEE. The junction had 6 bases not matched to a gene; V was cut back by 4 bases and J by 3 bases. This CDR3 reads CASSPEGTGGYEQYF. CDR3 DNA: TGTGCCAGCAGCCCTGAAGGGACAGGGGGCTACGAGCAGTACTTC.

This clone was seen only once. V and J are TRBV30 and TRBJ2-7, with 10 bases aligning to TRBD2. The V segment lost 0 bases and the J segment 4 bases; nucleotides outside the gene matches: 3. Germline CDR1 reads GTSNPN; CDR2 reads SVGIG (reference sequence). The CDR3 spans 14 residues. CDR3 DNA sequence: TGTGCCTGGAGTGTCACTAGCGGGGTATACGAGCAGTACTTC. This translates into CAWSVTSGVYEQYF.

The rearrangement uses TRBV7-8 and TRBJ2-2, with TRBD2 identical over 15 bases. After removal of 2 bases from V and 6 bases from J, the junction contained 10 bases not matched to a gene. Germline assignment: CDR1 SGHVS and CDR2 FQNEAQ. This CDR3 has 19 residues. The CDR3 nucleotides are TGTGCCAGCAGCTTAAGTCCGGGACTAGCGGGAGGTTTTGCCGGGGAGCTGTTTTTT. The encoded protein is CASSLSPGLAGGFAGELFF.

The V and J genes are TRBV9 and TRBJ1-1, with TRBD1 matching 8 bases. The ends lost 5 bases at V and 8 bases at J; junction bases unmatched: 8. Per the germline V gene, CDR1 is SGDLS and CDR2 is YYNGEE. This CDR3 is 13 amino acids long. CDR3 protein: CASRAPGDREAFF. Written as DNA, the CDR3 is TGTGCCAGCAGGGCCCCGGGGGACAGGGAAGCTTTCTTT.

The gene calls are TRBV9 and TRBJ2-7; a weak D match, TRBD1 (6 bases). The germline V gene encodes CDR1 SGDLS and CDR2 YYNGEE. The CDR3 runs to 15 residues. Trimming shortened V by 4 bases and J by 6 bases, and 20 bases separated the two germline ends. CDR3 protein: CASSPLGKQGSEQYF. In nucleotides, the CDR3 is TGTGCCAGCAGCCCATTGGGGAAACAGGGTAGCGAGCAGTACTTC. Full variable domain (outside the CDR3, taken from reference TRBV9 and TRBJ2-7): DSGVTQTPKHLITATGQRVTLRCSPRSGDLSVYWYQQSLDQGLQFLIQYYNGEERAKGNILERFSAQQFPDLHSELNLSSLELGDSALYFCASSPLGKQGSEQYFGPGTRLTVT.

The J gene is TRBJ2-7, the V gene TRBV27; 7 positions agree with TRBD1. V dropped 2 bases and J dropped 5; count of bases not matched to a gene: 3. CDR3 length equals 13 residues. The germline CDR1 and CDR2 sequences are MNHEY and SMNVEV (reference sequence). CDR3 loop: CASSLIGTDEQYF. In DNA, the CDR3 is TGTGCCAGCAGTTTAATCGGGACAGACGAGCAGTACTTC.

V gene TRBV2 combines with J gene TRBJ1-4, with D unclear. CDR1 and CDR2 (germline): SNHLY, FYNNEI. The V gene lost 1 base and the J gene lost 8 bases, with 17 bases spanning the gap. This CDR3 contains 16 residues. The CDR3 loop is CASSEDLEGLSEKLFF. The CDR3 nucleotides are TGTGCCAGCAGTGAAGATTTAGAGGGCTTATCGGAAAAACTGTTTTTT.

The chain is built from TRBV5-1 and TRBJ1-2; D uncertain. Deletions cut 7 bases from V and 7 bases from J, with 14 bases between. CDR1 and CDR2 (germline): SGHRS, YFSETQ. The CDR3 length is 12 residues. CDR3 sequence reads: CASYLPSSGYTF. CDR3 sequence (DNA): TGCGCCAGCTATCTCCCCAGTAGTGGCTACACCTTC.

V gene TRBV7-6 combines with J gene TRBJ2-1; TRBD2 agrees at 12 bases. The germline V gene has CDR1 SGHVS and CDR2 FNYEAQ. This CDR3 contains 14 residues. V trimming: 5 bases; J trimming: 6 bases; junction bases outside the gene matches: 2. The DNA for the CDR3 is TGTGCCAGCAGCCCGGGACTAGCGGGCAATGAGCAGTTCTTC. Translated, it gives CASSPGLAGNEQFF.

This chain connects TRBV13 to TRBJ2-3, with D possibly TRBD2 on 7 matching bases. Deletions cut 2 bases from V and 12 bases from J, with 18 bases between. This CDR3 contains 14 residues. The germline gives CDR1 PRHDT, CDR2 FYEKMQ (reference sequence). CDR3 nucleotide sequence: TGTGCCAGCAGCTTAAAGGGAGGGGGGGGCCCCCAGTATTTT. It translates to CASSLKGGGGPQYF.

DNA of the CDR3: TGTGCCAGTAGTATAACCGGGATCAATCAGCCCCAGCATTTT. Translation gives CASSITGINQPQHF. The gene calls are TRBV19 and TRBJ1-5; D gene unclear. Germline V lookup: CDR1 LNHDA, CDR2 SQIVND (reference sequence). V dropped 2 bases and J dropped 3 bases, with 8 bases sitting between them. There are 14 residues in the CDR3.